The source of this T cell receptor (beta chain) is a study of cytomegalovirus exposure and HLA in healthy donors. Broader study findings: Donor immune exposure was known only as CMV serostatus. Per published reports, the classifier diagnosed cytomegalovirus status with high specificity and sensitivity. An analysis that was carried out later associated some 17,000 TCR beta sequences with HLA alleles at 0.05 false discovery rate.

V lost 5 bases, J lost 7 bases, and 16 bases stayed unmatched. The germline V gene encodes CDR1 GTSNPN and CDR2 SVGIG (reference sequence). The CDR3 is 17 residues long. In the case of this clone: The antigen is not known.

The study ran its PCR with 60 Vbeta and 13 Jbeta primers. TCRdb keeps only in-frame clones here, not all; method: immunoSEQ multiplex PCR. The sample has 180,000 or so clones, 70% to 80% seen once; the top ten hold about 2.9%. The chain combines TRBV30 with TRBJ2-2, with 10 bases that match TRBD1. The receptor was isolated from a male donor in good health and CMV-seronegative. The sequenced sample was PBMCs. The CDR3, as DNA: TGTGCCTGGCTAACCAGCGACAGGGGGCCATGGGACGGGGAGCTGTTTTTT. Encoded protein: CAWLTSDRGPWDGELFF.